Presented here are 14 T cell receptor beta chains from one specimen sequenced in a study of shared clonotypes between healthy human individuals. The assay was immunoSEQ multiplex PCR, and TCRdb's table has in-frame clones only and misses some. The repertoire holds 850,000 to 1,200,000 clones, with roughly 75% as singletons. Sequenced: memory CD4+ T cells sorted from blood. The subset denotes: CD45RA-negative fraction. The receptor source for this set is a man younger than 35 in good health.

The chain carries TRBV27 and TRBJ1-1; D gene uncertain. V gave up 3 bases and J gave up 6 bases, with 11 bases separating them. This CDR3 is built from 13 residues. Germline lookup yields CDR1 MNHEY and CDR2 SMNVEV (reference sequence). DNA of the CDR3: TGTGCCAGCAGTTTGATGGAGCCCCCTGAAGCTTTCTTT. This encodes CASSLMEPPEAFF.

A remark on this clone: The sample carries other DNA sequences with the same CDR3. The CDR3 loop reads CASSPRSNYGYTF. For the CDR3, the DNA is TGTGCCAGCAGCCCCCGGTCTAACTATGGCTACACCTTC. This chain connects TRBV27 to TRBJ1-2; the D is unclear. V was trimmed by 6 bases and J by 0 bases, leaving 8 bases between them. The CDR3 has 13 amino acids. Germline loops: CDR1 MNHEY, CDR2 SMNVEV (reference sequence).

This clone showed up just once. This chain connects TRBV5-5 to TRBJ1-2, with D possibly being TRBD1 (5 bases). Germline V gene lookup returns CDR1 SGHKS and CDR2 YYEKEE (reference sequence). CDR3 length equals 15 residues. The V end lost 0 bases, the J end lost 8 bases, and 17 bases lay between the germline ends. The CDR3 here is CASSLAPGGTWGYTF. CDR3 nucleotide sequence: TGTGCCAGCAGCTTGGCGCCAGGTGGGACTTGGGGCTACACCTTC.

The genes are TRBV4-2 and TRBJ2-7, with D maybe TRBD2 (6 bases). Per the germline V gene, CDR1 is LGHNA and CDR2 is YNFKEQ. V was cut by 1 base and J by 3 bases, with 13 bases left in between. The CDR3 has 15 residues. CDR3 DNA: TGTGCCAGCAGCCAAGCGGGGGACGCAGTCTACGAGCAGTACTTC. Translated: CASSQAGDAVYEQYF.

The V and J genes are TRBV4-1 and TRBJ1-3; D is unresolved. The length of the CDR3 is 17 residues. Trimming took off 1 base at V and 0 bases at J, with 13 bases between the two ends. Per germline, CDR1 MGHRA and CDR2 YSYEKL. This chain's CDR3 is CASSQVPTRNSGNTIYF. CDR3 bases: TGCGCCAGCAGCCAAGTCCCTACGAGGAACTCTGGAAACACCATATATTTT.

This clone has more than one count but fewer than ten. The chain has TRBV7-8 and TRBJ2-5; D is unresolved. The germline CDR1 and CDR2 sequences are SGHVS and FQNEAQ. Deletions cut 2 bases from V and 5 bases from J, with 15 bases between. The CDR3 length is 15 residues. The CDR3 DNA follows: TGTGCCAGCAGCTTAATTGGTTCGGGTAGGGAGACCCAGTACTTC. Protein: CASSLIGSGRETQYF.

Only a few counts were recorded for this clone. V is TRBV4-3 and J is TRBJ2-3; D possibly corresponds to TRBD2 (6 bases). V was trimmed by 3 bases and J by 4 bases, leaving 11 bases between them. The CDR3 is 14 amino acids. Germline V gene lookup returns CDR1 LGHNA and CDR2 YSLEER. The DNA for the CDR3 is TGCGCCAGCAGCCAGCTCCCGGGGGCAGATACGCAGTATTTT. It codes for CASSQLPGADTQYF.

The CDR3 here is CASTTQGNTEAFF. The DNA of the CDR3 is TGTGCCAGCACCACTCAGGGGAACACTGAAGCTTTCTTT. The gene calls are TRBV6-7 and TRBJ1-1, with a weak D call TRBD1 (5 bases). TRBV6-7 carries the ORF label, with uncertain function. V was shortened by 7 bases and J by 1 base, with 10 bases between the two germline ends. The CDR3 contains 13 residues.

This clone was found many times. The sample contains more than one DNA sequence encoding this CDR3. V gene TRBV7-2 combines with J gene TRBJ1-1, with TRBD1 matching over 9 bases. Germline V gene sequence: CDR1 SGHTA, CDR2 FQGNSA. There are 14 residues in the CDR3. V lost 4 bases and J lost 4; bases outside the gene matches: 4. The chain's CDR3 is CASSSVTGGTEAFF. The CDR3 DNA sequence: TGTGCCAGCAGCTCCGTGACAGGGGGCACTGAAGCTTTCTTT. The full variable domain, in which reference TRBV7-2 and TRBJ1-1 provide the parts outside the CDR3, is GAGVSQSPSNKVTEKGKDVELRCDPISGHTALYWYRQSLGQGLEFLIYFQGNSAPDKSGLPSDRFSAERTGGSVSTLTIQRTQQEDSAVYLCASSSVTGGTEAFFGQGTRLTVV.

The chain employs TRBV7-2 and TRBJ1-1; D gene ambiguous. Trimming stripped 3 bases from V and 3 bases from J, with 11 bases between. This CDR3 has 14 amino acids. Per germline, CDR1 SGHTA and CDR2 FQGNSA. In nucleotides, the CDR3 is TGTGCCAGCAGCTTTTCAAACTCATACACTGAAGCTTTCTTT. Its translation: CASSFSNSYTEAFF.

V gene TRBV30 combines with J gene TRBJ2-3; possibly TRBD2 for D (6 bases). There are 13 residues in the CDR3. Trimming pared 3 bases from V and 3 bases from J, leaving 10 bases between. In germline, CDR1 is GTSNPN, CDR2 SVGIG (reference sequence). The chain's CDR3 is CAWRETSTDTQYF. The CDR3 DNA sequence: TGTGCCTGGAGGGAGACTAGTACAGATACGCAGTATTTT.

The CDR3 reads CATSRDFVEKLFF. CDR3 in DNA: TGTGCCACCAGCAGAGATTTCGTTGAAAAACTGTTTTTT. The chain employs TRBV15 and TRBJ1-4, with unresolved D. V lost 0 bases and J lost 7, with 6 bases in between. The length of the CDR3 is 13 residues. Germline lookup yields CDR1 LNHNV and CDR2 YYDKDF (reference sequence).

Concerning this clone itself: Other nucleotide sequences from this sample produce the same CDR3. CDR3 in DNA: TGTGCCTGGAGTAGAGGGGGAACTAATGAAAAACTGTTTTTT. Translating gives CAWSRGGTNEKLFF. The chain is built from TRBV30 and TRBJ1-4; TRBD1 might be the D (6 bases). The CDR3 runs 14 residues. The germline CDR1 and CDR2 sequences are GTSNPN and SVGIG (reference sequence). V lost 2 bases and J lost 1, with 8 bases in between.

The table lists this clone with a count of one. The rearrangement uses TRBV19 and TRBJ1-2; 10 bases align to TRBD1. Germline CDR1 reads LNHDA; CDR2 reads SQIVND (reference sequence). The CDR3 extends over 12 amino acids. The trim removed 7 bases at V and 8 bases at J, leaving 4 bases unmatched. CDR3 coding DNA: TGTGCCAGTATAGGGACAGGGGAAGGCTACACCTTC. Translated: CASIGTGEGYTF.